The clone carrying this TCR beta chain was recorded a few times. This specimen belongs to a study of blood T cell repertoires in COVID-19. Whole-study context: Sample material is recorded as cDNA or gDNA derived from T cells, B-cell-depleted T cells, or PBMCs.

V was cut by 4 bases and J by 0 bases, with 13 bases left in between. This CDR3 region has 16 residues. In germline, CDR1 is SGDLS, CDR2 YYNGEE. Here immunoSEQ multiplex PCR was the method, and the copy in TCRdb shows in-frame clones only, minus some. The repertoire includes fewer than 200,000 clones, about 85% of them detected once, and more than 25% sits in the top ten. The sample consisted of peripheral blood. The chain uses TRBV9 and TRBJ1-4; D not certain. This receptor was obtained from a man in his 60s with acute or convalescent COVID-19. The DNA of the CDR3 is TGTGCCAGCAGCCCCCGAGGGAGGGCAACTAATGAAAAACTGTTTTTT. It codes for CASSPRGRATNEKLFF.